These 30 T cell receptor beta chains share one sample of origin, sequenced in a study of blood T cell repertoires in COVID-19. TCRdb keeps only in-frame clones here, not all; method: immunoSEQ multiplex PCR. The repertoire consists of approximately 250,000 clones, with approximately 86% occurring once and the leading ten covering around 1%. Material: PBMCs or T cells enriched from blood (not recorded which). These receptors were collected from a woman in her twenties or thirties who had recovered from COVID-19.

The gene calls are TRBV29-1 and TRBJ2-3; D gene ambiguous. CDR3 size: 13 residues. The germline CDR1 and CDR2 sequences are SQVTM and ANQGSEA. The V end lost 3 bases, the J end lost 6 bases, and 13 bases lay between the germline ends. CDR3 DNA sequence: TGCAGCGTTGATTGGGCGAAAAGGGATACGCAGTATTTT. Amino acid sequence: CSVDWAKRDTQYF.

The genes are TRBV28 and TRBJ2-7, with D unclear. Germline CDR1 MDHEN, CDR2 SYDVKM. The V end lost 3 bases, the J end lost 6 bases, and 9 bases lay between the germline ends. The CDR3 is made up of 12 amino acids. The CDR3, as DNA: TGTGCCAGCAGTTTTCTTACCGGCGAGCAGTACTTC. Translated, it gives CASSFLTGEQYF.

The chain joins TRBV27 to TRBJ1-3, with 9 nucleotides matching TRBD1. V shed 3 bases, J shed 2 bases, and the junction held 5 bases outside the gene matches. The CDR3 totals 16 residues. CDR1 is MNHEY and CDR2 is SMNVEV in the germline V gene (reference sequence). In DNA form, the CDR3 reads TGTGCCAGCAGTTTCACAGGGGGCGATCCTGGAAACACCATATATTTT. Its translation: CASSFTGGDPGNTIYF.

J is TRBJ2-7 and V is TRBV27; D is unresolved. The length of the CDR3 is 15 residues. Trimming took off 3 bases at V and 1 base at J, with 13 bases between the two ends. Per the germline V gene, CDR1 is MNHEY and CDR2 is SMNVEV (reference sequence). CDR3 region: CASSLLPLRSYEQYF. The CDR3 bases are TGTGCCAGCAGTTTGCTCCCCCTCAGGTCCTACGAGCAGTACTTC.

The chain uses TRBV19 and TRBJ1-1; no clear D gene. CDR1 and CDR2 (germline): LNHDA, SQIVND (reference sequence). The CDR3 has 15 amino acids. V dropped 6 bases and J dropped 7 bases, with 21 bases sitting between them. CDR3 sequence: CASRDLEITVGEAFF. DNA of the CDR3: TGTGCCAGTAGAGATTTGGAGATAACGGTGGGTGAAGCTTTCTTT.

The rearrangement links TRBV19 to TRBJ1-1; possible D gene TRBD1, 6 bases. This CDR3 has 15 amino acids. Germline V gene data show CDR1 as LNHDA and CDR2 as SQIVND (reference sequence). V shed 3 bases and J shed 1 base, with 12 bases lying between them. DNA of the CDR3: TGTGCCAGTAGTATCCAGGGGACATGGAACACTGAAGCTTTCTTT. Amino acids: CASSIQGTWNTEAFF.

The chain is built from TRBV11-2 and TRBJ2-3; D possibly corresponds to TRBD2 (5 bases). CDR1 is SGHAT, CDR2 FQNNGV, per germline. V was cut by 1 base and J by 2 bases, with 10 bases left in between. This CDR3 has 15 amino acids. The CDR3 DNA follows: TGTGCCAGCAGCTTAGTAGGACTTAACACAGATACGCAGTATTTT. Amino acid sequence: CASSLVGLNTDTQYF.

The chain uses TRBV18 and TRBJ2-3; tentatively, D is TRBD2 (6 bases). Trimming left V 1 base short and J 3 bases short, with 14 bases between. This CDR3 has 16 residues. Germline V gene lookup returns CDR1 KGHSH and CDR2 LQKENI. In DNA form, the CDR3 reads TGTGCCAGCTCACCACTGACTAGGGGACCGACAGATACGCAGTATTTT. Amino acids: CASSPLTRGPTDTQYF.

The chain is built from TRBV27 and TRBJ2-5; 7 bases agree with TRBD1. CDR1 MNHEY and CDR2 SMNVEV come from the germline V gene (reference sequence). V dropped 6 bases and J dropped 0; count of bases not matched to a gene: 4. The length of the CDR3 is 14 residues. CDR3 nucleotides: TGTGCCAGCAGCCTGGACAGGTACCAAGAGACCCAGTACTTC. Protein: CASSLDRYQETQYF.

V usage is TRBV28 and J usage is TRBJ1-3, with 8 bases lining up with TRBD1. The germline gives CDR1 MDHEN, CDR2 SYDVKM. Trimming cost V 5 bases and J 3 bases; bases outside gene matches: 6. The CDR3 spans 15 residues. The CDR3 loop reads CASSRTGGGGNTIYF. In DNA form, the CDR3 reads TGTGCCAGCAGTCGTACAGGGGGTGGTGGAAACACCATATATTTT.

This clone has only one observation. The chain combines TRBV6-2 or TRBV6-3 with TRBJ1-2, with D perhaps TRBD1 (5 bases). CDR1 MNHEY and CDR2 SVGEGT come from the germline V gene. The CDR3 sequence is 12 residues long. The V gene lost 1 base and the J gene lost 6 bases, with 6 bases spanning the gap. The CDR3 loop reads CASSYYRNGYTF. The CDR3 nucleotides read TGTGCCAGCAGTTACTACAGGAATGGCTACACCTTC.

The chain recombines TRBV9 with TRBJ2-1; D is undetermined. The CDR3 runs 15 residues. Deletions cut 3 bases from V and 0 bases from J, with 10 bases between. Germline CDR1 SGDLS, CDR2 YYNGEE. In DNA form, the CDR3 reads TGTGCCAGCAGCGCTATTTCTAGCTCCTACAATGAGCAGTTCTTC. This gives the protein CASSAISSSYNEQFF.

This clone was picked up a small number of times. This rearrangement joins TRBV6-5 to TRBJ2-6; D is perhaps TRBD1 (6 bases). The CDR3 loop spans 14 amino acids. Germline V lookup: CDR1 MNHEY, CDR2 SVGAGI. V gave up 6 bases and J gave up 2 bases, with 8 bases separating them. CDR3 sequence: CASRSGAGANVLTF. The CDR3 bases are TGTGCCAGCAGGTCAGGGGCTGGGGCCAACGTCCTGACTTTC.

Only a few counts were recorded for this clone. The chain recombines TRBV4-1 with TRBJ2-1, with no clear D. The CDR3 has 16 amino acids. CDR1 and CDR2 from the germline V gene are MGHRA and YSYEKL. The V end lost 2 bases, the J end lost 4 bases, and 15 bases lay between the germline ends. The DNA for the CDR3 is TGCGCCAGCAGCCAACTCGACATGGTACATTACAATGAGCAGTTCTTC. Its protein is CASSQLDMVHYNEQFF.

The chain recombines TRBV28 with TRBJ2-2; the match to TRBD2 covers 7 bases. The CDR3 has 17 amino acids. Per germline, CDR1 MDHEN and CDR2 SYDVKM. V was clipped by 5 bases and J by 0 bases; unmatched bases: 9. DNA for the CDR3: TGTGCCAGCAGTGATACCTGGGGGACTACGAACACCGGGGAGCTGTTTTTT. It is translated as CASSDTWGTTNTGELFF.

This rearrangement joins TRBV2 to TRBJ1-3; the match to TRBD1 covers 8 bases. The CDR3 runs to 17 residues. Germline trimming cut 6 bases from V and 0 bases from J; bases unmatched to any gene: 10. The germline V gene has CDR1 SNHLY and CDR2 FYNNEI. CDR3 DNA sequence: TGTGCCAGCAGGGCACGGACAGGGAGGGTCTCTGGAAACACCATATATTTT. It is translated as CASRARTGRVSGNTIYF.

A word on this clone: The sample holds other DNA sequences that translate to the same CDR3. The CDR3 nucleotides are TGTGCCAGCAGCTTGCGAATGAACACTGAAGCTTTCTTT. Translation: CASSLRMNTEAFF. The gene calls are TRBV7-3 and TRBJ1-1; D is unresolved. Per germline, CDR1 SGHTA and CDR2 FQGTGA. The CDR3 loop spans 13 amino acids. Trimming removed 3 bases at V and 0 bases at J, with 5 bases between. The complete variable domain, with remaining parts taken from reference TRBV7-3 and TRBJ1-1, reads GAGVSQTPSNKVTEKGKYVELRCDPISGHTALYWYRQSLGQGPEFLIYFQGTGAADDSGLPNDRFFAVRPEGSVSTLKIQRTERGDSAVYLCASSLRMNTEAFFGQGTRLTVV.

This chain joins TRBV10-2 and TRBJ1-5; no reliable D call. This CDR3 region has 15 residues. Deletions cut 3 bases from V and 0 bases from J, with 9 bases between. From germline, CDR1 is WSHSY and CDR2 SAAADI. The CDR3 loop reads CASSEAGGSNQPQHF. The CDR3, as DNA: TGCGCCAGCAGTGAAGCCGGAGGTAGCAATCAGCCCCAGCATTTT.

The CDR3 bases are TGTGCCAGCAGCTTCTGGGGAGTGGATGGCTACACCTTC. This sequence encodes CASSFWGVDGYTF. The chain joins TRBV7-9 to TRBJ1-2; no firm D call. The CDR3 contains 13 residues. V was trimmed by 3 bases and J by 6 bases, leaving 11 bases between them. Per the germline V gene, CDR1 is SEHNR and CDR2 is FQNEAQ (reference sequence).

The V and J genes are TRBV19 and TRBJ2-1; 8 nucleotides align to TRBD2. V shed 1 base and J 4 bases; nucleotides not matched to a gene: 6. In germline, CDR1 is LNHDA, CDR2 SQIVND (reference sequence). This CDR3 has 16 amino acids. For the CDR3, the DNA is TGTGCCAGTAGTATAGGGACAACTAGCGGATACAATGAGCAGTTCTTC. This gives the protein CASSIGTTSGYNEQFF. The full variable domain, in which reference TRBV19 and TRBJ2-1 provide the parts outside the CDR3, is DGGITQSPKYLFRKEGQNVTLSCEQNLNHDAMYWYRQDPGQGLRLIYYSQIVNDFQKGDIAEGYSVSREKKESFPLTVTSAQKNPTAFYLCASSIGTTSGYNEQFFGPGTRLTVL.

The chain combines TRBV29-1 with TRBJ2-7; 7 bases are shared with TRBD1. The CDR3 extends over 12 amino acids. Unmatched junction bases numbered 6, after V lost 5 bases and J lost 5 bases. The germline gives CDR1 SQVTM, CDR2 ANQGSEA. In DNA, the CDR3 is TGCAGCGTTTACAGGGGCCGGAACGAGCAGTACTTC. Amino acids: CSVYRGRNEQYF.

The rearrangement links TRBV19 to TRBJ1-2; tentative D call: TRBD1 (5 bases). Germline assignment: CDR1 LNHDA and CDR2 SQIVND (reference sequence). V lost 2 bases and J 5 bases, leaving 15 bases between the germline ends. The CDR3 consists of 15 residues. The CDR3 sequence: CASSISTGGGYGYTF. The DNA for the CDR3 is TGTGCCAGTAGTATATCCACTGGCGGGGGATATGGCTACACCTTC.

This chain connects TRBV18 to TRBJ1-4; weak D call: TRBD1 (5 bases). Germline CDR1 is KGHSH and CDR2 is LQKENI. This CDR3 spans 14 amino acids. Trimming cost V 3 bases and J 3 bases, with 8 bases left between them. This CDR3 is CASSPDIANEKLFF. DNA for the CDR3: TGTGCCAGCTCACCGGACATAGCTAATGAAAAACTGTTTTTT.

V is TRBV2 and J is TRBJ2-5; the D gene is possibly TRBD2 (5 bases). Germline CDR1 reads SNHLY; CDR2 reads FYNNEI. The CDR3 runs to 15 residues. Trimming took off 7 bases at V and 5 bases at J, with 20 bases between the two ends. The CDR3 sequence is CASTIAAPTGETQYF. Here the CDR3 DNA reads TGTGCCAGCACCATAGCAGCCCCTACGGGGGAGACCCAGTACTTC.

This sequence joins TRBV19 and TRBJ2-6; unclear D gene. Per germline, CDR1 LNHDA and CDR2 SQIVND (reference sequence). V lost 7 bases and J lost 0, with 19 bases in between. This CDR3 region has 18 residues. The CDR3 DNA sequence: TGTGCCAGTACCCATAACAAATCCCCTTACTCTGGGGCCAACGTCCTGACTTTC. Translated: CASTHNKSPYSGANVLTF.

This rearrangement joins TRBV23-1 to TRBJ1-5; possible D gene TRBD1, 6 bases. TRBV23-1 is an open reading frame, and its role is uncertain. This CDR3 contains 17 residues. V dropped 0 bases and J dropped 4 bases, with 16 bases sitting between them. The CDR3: CASSQSLRMTGNQPQHF. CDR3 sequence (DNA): TGCGCCAGCAGTCAATCGTTGAGGATGACAGGTAATCAGCCCCAGCATTTT.

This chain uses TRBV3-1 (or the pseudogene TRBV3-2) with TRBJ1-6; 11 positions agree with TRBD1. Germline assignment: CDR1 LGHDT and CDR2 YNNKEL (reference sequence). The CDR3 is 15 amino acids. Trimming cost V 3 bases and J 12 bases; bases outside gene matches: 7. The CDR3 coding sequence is TGTGCCAGCAGCCAGCCGGGACAGGGGGGTAGACCCCTCCACTTT. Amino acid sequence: CASSQPGQGGRPLHF.

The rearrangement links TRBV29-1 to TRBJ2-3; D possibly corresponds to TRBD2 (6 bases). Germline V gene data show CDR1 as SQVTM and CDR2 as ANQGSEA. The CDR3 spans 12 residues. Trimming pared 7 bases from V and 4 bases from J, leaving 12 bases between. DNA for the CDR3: TGCAGCGGGAGGGCAGCAGCAGATACGCAGTATTTT. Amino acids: CSGRAAADTQYF.

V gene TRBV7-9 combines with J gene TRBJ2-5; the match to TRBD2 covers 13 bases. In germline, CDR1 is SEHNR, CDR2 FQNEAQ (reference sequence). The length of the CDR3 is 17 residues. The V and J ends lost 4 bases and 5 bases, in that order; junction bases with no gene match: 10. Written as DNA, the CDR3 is TGTGCCAGCAGCTCGCCCCCACTAGCGGGGGGGCACGAGACCCAGTACTTC. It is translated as CASSSPPLAGGHETQYF. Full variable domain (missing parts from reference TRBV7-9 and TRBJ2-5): DTGVSQNPRHKITKRGQNVTFRCDPISEHNRLYWYRQTLGQGPEFLTYFQNEAQLEKSRLLSDRFSAERPKGSFSTLEIQRTEQGDSAMYLCASSSPPLAGGHETQYFGPGTRLLVL.

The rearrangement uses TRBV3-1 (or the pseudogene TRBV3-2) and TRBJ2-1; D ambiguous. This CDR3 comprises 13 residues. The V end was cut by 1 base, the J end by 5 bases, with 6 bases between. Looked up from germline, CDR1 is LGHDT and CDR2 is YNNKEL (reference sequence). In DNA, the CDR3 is TGTGCCAGCAGCCAAGGTAGAAACAATGAGCAGTTCTTC. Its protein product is CASSQGRNNEQFF.